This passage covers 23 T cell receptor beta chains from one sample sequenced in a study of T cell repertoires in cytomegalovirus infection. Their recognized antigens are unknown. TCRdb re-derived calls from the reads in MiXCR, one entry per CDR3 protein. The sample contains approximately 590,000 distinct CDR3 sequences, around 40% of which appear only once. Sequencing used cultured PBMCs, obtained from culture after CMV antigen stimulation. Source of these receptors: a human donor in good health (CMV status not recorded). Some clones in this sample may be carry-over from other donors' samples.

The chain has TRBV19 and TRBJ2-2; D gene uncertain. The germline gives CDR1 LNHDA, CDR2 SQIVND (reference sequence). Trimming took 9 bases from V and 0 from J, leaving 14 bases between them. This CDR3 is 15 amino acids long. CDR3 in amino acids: CASSIGRANTGELFF. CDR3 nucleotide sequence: TGTGCCAGCAGCATAGGGCGAGCGAACACCGGGGAGCTGTTTTTT.

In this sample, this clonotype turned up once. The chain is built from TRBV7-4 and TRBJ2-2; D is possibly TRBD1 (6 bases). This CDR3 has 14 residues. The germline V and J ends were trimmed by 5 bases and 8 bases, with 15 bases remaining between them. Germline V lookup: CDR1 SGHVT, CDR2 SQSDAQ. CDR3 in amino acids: CASSVGNRAGELFF. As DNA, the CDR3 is TGTGCCAGCAGCGTAGGGAACAGGGCTGGGGAGCTGTTTTTT.

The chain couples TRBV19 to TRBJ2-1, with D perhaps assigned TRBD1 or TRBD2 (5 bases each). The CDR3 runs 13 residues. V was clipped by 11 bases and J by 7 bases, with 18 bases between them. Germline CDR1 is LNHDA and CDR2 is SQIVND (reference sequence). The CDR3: CASQGISGNEQFF. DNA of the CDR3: TGTGCCTCCCAGGGCATCTCGGGGAATGAGCAGTTCTTC.

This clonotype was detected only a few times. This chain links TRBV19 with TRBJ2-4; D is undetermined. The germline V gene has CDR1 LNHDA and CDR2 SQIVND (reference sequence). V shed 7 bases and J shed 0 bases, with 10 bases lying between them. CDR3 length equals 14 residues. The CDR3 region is CASTPELAKNIQYF. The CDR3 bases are TGTGCCAGTACCCCTGAACTAGCCAAAAACATTCAGTACTTC. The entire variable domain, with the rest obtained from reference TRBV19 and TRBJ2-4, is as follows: DGGITQSPKYLFRKEGQNVTLSCEQNLNHDAMYWYRQDPGQGLRLIYYSQIVNDFQKGDIAEGYSVSREKKESFPLTVTSAQKNPTAFYLCASTPELAKNIQYFGAGTRLSVL.

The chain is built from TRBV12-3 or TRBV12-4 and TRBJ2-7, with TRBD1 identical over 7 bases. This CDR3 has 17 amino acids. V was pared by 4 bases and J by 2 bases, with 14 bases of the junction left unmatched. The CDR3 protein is CASSSGRPGQITYEQYF. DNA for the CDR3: TGTGCCAGCAGTTCAGGCCGGCCGGGACAGATAACCTACGAGCAGTACTTC.

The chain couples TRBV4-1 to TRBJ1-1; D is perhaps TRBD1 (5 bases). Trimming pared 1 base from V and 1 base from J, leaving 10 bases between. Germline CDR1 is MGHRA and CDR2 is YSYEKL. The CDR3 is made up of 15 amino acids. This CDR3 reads CASSQVGLTNTEAFF. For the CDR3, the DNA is TGCGCCAGCAGCCAAGTGGGACTAACGAACACTGAAGCTTTCTTT.

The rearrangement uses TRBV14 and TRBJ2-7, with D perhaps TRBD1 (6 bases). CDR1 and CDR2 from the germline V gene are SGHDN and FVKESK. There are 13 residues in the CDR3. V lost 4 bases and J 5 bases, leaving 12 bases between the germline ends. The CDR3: CASSPRQVNEQYF. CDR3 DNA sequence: TGTGCCAGCAGCCCCAGACAGGTCAACGAGCAGTACTTC.

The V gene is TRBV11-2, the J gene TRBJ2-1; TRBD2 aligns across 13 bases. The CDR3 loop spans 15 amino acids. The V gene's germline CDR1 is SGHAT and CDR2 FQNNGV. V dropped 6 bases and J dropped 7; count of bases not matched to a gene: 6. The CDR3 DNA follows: TGTGCCAGCAGACCACTAGCGGGGGGGCGAAATGAGCAGTTCTTC. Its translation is CASRPLAGGRNEQFF. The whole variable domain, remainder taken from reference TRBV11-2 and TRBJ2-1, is EAGVAQSPRYKIIEKRQSVAFWCNPISGHATLYWYQQILGQGPKLLIQFQNNGVVDDSQLPKDRFSAERLKGVDSTLKIQPAKLEDSAVYLCASRPLAGGRNEQFFGPGTRLTVL.

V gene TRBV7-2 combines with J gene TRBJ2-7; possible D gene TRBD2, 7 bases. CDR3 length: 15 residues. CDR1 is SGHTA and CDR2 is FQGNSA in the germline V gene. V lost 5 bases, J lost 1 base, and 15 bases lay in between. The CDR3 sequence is CASSLGGGISYEQYF. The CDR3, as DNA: TGTGCCAGCAGCCTGGGAGGGGGGATTTCCTACGAGCAGTACTTC.

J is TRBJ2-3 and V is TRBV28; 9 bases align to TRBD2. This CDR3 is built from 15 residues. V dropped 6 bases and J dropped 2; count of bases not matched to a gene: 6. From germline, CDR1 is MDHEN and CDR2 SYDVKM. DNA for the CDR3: TGTGCCAGCAGCCAGCGGGGGGCAAACACAGATACGCAGTATTTT. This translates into CASSQRGANTDTQYF.

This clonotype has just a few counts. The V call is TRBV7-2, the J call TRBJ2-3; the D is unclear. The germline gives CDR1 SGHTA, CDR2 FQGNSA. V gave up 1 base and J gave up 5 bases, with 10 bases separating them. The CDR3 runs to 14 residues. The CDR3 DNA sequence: TGTGCCAGCAGCTTAGGCGGAGATGGAGATACGCAGTATTTT. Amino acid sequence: CASSLGGDGDTQYF.

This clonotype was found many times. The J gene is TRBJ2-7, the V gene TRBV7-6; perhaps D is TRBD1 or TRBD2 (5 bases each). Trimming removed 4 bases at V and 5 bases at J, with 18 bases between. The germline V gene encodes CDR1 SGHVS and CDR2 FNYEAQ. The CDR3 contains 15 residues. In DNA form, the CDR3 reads TGTGCCAGCAGCTCCGGGTGGGGGAGTCGCGACGAGCAGTACTTC. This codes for CASSSGWGSRDEQYF.

Written as DNA, the CDR3 is TGTGCCAGTAGTTCTTCTACCTTTGGACAGGACTTCTCCTACGAGCAGTACTTC. Its translation is CASSSSTFGQDFSYEQYF. This chain connects TRBV19 to TRBJ2-7, with 7 bases matching TRBD1. Germline V gene data show CDR1 as LNHDA and CDR2 as SQIVND (reference sequence). The CDR3 length is 18 residues. Trimming took 5 bases from V and 0 from J; bases not matched to a gene: 16.

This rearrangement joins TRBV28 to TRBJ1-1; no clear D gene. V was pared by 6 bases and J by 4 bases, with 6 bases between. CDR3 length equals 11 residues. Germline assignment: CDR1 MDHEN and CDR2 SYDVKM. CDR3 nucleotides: TGTGCCAGCAGGGTCCGCACTGAAGCTTTCTTT. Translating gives CASRVRTEAFF. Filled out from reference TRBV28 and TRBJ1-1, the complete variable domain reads DVKVTQSSRYLVKRTGEKVFLECVQDMDHENMFWYRQDPGLGLRLIYFSYDVKMKEKGDIPEGYSVSREKKERFSLILESASTNQTSMYLCASRVRTEAFFGQGTRLTVV.

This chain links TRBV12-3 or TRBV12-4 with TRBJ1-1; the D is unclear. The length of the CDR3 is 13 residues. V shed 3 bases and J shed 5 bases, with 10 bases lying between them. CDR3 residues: CASSLQMWTEAFF. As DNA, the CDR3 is TGTGCCAGCAGTTTGCAGATGTGGACTGAAGCTTTCTTT.

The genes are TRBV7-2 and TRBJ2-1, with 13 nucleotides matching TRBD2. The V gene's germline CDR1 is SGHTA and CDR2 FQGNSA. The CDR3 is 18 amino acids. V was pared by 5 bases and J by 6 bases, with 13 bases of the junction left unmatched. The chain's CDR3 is CASSLQAPGLAGVNEQFF. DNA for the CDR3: TGTGCCAGCAGCCTACAAGCCCCAGGACTAGCGGGAGTCAATGAGCAGTTCTTC.

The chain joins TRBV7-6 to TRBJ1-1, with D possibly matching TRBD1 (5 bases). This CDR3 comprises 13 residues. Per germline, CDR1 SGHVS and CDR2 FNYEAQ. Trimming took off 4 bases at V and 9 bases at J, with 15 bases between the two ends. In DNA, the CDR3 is TGTGCCAGCAGCTATCAGGGAGGTTCGCAAGCTTTCTTT. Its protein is CASSYQGGSQAFF.

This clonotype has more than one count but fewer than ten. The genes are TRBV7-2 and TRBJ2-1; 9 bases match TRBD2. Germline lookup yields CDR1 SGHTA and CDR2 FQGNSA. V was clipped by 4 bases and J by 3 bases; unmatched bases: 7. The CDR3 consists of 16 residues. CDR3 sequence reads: CASSSKSGRNYNEQFF. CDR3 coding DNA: TGTGCCAGCAGCTCCAAGAGCGGGAGGAACTACAATGAGCAGTTCTTC.

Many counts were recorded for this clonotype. CDR3 protein: CASSGGLVGPETQYF. The CDR3 DNA reads as TGTGCCAGCAGTGGGGGGTTAGTGGGCCCAGAGACCCAGTACTTC. The rearrangement links TRBV6-1 to TRBJ2-5; D may be TRBD1 or TRBD2 (5 bases each). Germline V gene lookup returns CDR1 MNHNS and CDR2 SASEGT. The CDR3 contains 15 residues. The V end lost 4 bases, the J end lost 4 bases, and 16 bases lay between the germline ends.

CDR3 protein: CATSPRDRVYDEQFF. The CDR3 bases are TGTGCCACCAGCCCCCGGGACAGGGTTTACGATGAGCAGTTCTTC. The rearrangement links TRBV2 to TRBJ2-1, with TRBD1 identical over 9 bases. The J segment lost 8 bases and the V segment lost 10 bases, leaving 15 bases of the junction unmatched. CDR3 size: 15 residues. Germline-derived CDR1 and CDR2 are SNHLY and FYNNEI.

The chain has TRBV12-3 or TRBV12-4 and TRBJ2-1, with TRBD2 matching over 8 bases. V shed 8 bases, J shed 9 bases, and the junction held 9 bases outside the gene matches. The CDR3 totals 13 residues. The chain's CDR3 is CASLTAGASEQFF. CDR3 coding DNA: TGTGCCAGCCTGACAGCGGGAGCCAGTGAGCAGTTCTTC.

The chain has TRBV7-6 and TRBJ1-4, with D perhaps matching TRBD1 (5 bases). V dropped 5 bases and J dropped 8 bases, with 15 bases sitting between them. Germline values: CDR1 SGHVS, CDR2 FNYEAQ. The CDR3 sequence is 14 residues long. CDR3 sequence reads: CASSRRPGLEKLFF. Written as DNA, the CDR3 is TGTGCCAGCAGCCGCCGGCCGGGGCTGGAAAAACTGTTTTTT.

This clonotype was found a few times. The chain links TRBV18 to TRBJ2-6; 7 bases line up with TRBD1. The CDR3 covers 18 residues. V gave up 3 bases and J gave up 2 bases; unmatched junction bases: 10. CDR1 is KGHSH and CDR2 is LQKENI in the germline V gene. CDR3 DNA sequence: TGTGCCAGCTCACCCGGCAGGGGGAAATCGGCTGGGGCCAACGTCCTGACTTTC. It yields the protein CASSPGRGKSAGANVLTF. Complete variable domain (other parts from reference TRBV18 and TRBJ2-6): NAGVMQNPRHLVRRRGQEARLRCSPMKGHSHVYWYRQLPEEGLKFMVYLQKENIIDESGMPKERFSAEFPKEGPSILRIQQVVRGDSAAYFCASSPGRGKSAGANVLTFGAGSRLTVL.